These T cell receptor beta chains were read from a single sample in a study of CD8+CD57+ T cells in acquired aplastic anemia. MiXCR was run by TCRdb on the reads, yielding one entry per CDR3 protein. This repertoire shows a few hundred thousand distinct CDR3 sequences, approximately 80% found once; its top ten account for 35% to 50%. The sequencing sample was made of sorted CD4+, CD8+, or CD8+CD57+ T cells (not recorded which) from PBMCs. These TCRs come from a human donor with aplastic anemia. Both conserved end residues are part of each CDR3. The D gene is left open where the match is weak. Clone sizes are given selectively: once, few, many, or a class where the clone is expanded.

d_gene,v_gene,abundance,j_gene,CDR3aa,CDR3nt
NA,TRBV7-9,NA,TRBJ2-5,CASSGGSEHETQYF,TGTGCCAGCAGCGGGGGGTCTGAACACGAGACCCAGTACTTC
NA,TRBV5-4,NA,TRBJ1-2,CASSRGTVSGYTF,TGTGCCAGCAGCAGGGGTACAGTCTCTGGCTACACCTTC
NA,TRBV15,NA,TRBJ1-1,CATSVLGEGTEAFF,TGTGCCACCAGCGTCCTCGGTGAAGGCACTGAAGCTTTCTTT
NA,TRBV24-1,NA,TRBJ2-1,CATQVINEQFF,TGCGCCACCCAGGTAATCAATGAGCAGTTCTTC
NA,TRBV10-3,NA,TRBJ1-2,CAIRGLRGYTF,TGTGCCATCAGGGGTCTGAGGGGCTACACCTTC
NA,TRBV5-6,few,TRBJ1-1,CASSLDEAGNTEAFF,TGTGCCAGCAGCTTGGATGAGGCAGGGAACACTGAAGCTTTCTTT
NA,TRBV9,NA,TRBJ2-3,CASRDGSDTPHFF,TGTGCCAGCAGGGACGGGTCAGATACGCCGCATTTTTTT
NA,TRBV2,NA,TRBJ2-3,CASGYGGTDMEYF,TGTGCCAGCGGGTACGGGGGCACGGATATGGAGTATTTT
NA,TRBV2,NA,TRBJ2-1,CASSYGGTNKQFF,TGTGCCAGTAGTTACGGCGGGACAAATAAGCAGTTTTTT
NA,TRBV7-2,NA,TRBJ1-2,CASSLLCSTEQFFTF,TGTGCCAGCAGCTTACTCTGCTCCACTGAGCAGTTCTTCACCTTC
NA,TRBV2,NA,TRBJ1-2,CASTPSGQQSHGYTF,TGTGCCAGCACCCCTTCCGGGCAGCAAAGTCATGGCTACACCTTC
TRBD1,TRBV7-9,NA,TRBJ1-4,CASTPQDPGPGGEKLFF,TGTGCCAGCACCCCACAAGATCCGGGACCAGGGGGCGAAAAACTGTTTTTT
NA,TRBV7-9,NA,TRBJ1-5,CASSIEESGGKDQPQHF,TGTGCCAGTAGTATTGAAGAAAGCGGGGGGAAGGATCAGCCCCAGCATTTT
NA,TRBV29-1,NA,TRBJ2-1,CSVRPGQFF,TGCAGCGTCAGGCCGGGGCAGTTCTTC
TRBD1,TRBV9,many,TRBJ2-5,CASSVSTGSETQYF,TGTGCCAGCAGCGTCTCGACAGGGTCAGAGACCCAGTACTTC
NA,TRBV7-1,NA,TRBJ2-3,CASGSGDGGTDTQYF,TGTGCCAGTGGCAGCGGGGACGGGGGCACAGATACGCAGTATTTC
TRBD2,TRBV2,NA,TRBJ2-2,CASSESSGGTRTGELFF,TGTGCCAGCAGCGAATCTAGCGGGGGCACCAGAACCGGGGAGCTGTTTTTT
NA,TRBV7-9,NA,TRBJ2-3,CASSWVRGDEQFLYF,TGTGCCAGCAGCTGGGTAAGGGGCGATGAGCAGTTCCTCTATTTT
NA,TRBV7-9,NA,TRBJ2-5,CASSLVPGELTYGF,TGTGCCAGCAGCTTAGTCCCCGGGGAGCTGACCTATGGATTC
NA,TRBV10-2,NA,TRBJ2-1,CASSESMLDLASYNEQFF,TGCGCCAGCAGTGAGTCGATGCTGGACTTAGCGTCCTACAATGAGCAGTTCTTC
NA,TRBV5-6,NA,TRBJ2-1,CASSLVGEGGNEQFF,TGTGCCAGCAGCTTGGTCGGGGAGGGGGGGAATGAGCAGTTCTTC
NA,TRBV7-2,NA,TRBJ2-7,CASSFSGGRYTQYF,TGTGCCAGCAGCTTCTCAGGAGGTCGATACACGCAGTACTTC
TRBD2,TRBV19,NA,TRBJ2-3,CASSIASGPDTEYF,TGTGCCAGTAGTATAGCTAGCGGACCCGATACGGAGTATTTT
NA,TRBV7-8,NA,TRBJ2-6,CASSLARGPDTPYVLTF,TGTGCCAGCAGCTTAGCGAGAGGTCCCGATACGCCGTACGTCCTGACTTTC
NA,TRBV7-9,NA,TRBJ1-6,CASSPQGRGNEQLHF,TGTGCCAGCAGCCCACAGGGACGGGGCAATGAGCAGCTCCACTTT
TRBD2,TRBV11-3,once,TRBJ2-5,CAVLGGDATQYF,TGTGCCGTTCTTGGGGGGGACGCGACCCAGTACTTC
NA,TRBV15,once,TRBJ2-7,CASWARELPTSRDDSGAYEQYF,TGTGCCTCCTGGGCTCGGGAGTTGCCTACGAGCAGAGATGATAGCGGTGCCTACGAGCAGTACTTC
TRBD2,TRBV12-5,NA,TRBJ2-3,CASGLVVSGRESTDTQYF,TGTGCTAGTGGTTTAGTAGTTAGCGGGAGGGAAAGCACAGATACGCAGTATTTT
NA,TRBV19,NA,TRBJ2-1,CASSSPGTRASREQFF,TGTGCCAGTAGTTCCCCCGGGACACGGGCTTCTCGGGAGCAGTTCTTC
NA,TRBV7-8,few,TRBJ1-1,CASSLEGGPDTQAFF,TGTGCCAGCAGCTTAGAGGGAGGTCCCGATACTCAGGCTTTCTTT
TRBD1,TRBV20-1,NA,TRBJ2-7,CSARTGDEQYF,TGCAGTGCAAGGACAGGGGACGAGCAGTACTTC
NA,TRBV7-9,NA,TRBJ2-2,CASSVASRGGGLFF,TGTGCCAGCAGCGTAGCAAGCAGGGGCGGGGGGCTGTTTTTT
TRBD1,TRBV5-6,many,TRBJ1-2,CASSLGTGGAYGYTF,TGTGCCAGCAGCTTGGGGACAGGGGGCGCATATGGCTACACCTTC
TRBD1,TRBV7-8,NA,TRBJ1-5,CASSFGTARNAPPHF,TGTGCCAGCAGCTTTGGGACAGCCCGAAATGCCCCTCCCCATTTT
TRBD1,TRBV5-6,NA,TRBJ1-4,CASSLSERGRREKLLF,TGTGCCAGCAGCTTAAGCGAGAGGGGGCGCAGGGAAAAACTGCTTTTT
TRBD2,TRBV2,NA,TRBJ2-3,CASSDGGVHDTQYF,TGTGCCAGCAGTGATGGGGGGGTCCATGATACGCAGTATTTT
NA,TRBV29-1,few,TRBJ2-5,CSVESRNQETQYF,TGCAGCGTTGAATCCAGGAACCAAGAGACCCAGTACTTC
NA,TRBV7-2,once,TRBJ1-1,CASSLEGNTEDFF,TGTGCCAGCAGCTTAGAGGGGAACACTGAAGATTTCTTT
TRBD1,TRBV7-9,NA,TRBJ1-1,CASSSRDRGPDAQF,TGTGCCAGCAGCTCCCGGGACAGGGGCCCAGATGCGCAGTTT
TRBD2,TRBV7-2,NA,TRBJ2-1,CASSNQRGGGSDEQFF,TGTGCCAGCAGCAATCAACGGGGCGGGGGGAGCGATGAGCAGTTCTTC
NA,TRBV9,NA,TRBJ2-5,CASSRGSSPQYHDF,TGTGCCAGCAGCAGGGGCTCAAGTCCGCAGTACCATGACTTC
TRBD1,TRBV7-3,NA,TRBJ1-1,CASSLSPTGSPEDFF,TGTGCCAGCAGCTTAAGTCCGACAGGGTCACCCGAAGACTTCTTT
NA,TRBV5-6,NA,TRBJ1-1,CASSLDGGTEAFF,TGTGCCAGCAGCTTGGATGGGGGCACTGAAGCTTTCTTT
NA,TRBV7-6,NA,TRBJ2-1,CASSSPTGSEAFFQFF,TGTGCCAGCAGCTCCCCTACAGGGAGTGAAGCTTTCTTTCAGTTCTTC
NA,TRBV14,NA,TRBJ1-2,CASSQGLGHGPNYGYTF,TGTGCCAGCAGCCAAGGTCTGGGACACGGACCTAACTATGGCTACACCTTC
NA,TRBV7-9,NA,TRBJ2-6,CASSHVSCTEAFFLTF,TGTGCCAGCAGCCATGTCAGTTGCACTGAAGCTTTCTTTCTGACTTTC
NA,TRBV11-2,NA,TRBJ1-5,CASSYGTGRNQPQHF,TGTGCCAGCAGCTATGGTACGGGACGAAATCAGCCCCAGCATTTT
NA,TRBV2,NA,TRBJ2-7,CASSGKSTYKHYF,TGTGCCAGCAGCGGAAAATCAACCTACAAGCACTACTTC